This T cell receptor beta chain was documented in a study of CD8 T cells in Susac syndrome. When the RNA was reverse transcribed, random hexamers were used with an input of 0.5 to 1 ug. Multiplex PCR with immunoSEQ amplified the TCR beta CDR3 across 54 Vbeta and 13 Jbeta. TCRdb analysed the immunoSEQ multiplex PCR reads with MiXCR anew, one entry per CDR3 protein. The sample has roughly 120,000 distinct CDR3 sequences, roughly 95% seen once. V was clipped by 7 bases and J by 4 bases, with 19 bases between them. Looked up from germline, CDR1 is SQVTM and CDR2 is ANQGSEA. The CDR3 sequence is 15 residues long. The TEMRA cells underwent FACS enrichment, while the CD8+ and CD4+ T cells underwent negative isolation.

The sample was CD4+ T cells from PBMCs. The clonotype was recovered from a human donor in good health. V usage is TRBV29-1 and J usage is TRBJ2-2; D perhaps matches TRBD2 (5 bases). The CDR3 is CSASTLPRGTGELFF. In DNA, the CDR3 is TGCAGCGCCTCGACCCTTCCTCGGGGCACCGGGGAGCTGTTTTTT.